These T cell receptor beta chains were read from a single sample in a study of T cells in tuberculosis. Profiled with immunoSEQ multiplex PCR; TCRdb holds only in-frame clones, not every one. The profile covers 20,000 to 25,000 clones, with 97% appearing a single time and 6.2% taken by the ten largest. Sample: PBMCs. The receptors were sampled from a donor between 10 and 35 years old with latent tuberculosis or without tuberculosis infection. CDR3s include the opening cysteine and the closing phenylalanine or tryptophan. The D gene is left open where the match is weak. Size is stated for part of the rows, as once, few or many counts, or as a class when the clone is expanded.

size: .; D: .; V: TRBV29-1; length: 11; J: TRBJ1-1; DNA: TGCAGCGTAGTAGCGCCCCAGATGGCTTTCTTT; CDR3: CSVVAPQMAFF
size: .; D: .; V: TRBV7-6; length: 15; J: TRBJ2-7; DNA: TGTGCCAGCAGCTTAGAGGAGGGGCTAAACTACGAGCAGTACTTC; CDR3: CASSLEEGLNYEQYF
size: once; D: TRBD1; V: TRBV6-6; length: 14; J: TRBJ1-3; DNA: TGTGCCAGCAGTGACACAGGGGCTGGAAACACCATATATTTT; CDR3: CASSDTGAGNTIYF
size: .; D: .; V: TRBV19; length: 14; J: TRBJ1-1; DNA: TGTGCCAGTAGTATTGGGCAGTGGAACACTGAAGCTTTCTTT; CDR3: CASSIGQWNTEAFF
size: .; D: TRBD1; V: TRBV18; length: 16; J: TRBJ2-7; DNA: TGTGCCAGCTCACCAGTGCAAGGGACAGGGGGCGGTGAGCAGTACTTC; CDR3: CASSPVQGTGGGEQYF
size: .; D: .; V: TRBV15; length: 12; J: TRBJ1-1; DNA: TGTGCCACCACCCGGGGTCACCTTGAAGCTTTCTTT; CDR3: CATTRGHLEAFF
size: .; D: .; V: TRBV4-2; length: 13; J: TRBJ2-1; DNA: TGTGCCAGCAGCCAAGAATACGTAGTGGAGCAGTTCTTC; CDR3: CASSQEYVVEQFF
size: once; D: .; V: TRBV6-5; length: 16; J: TRBJ1-6; DNA: TGTGCCAGCAGTTACGGGGCCAGGGCCTATAATTCACCCCTCCACTTT; CDR3: CASSYGARAYNSPLHF
size: once; D: .; V: TRBV18; length: 14; J: TRBJ1-5; DNA: TGTGCCAGCTCACCAGGAGGGGTTGGGCAGCCCCAGCATTTT; CDR3: CASSPGGVGQPQHF
size: .; D: TRBD2; V: TRBV19; length: 15; J: TRBJ2-1; DNA: TGTGCCAGTAGTATTAGGACTAGCGGGGGTTTAGAGCAGTTCTTC; CDR3: CASSIRTSGGLEQFF
size: .; D: TRBD1; V: TRBV19; length: 16; J: TRBJ2-2; DNA: TGTGCCAGTAGTGCCGGGGGACAGGGTTATCCCGGGGAGCTGTTTTTT; CDR3: CASSAGGQGYPGELFF
size: .; D: TRBD2; V: TRBV9; length: 16; J: TRBJ2-5; DNA: TGTGCCAGCAGCGTAGGCGGTAGCGGGGGGCCGGAGACCCAGTACTTC; CDR3: CASSVGGSGGPETQYF
size: .; D: TRBD1; V: TRBV7-2; length: 16; J: TRBJ1-1; DNA: TGTGCCAGCAGCTTGACAGGGGATGTGATGAACACTGAAGCTTTCTTT; CDR3: CASSLTGDVMNTEAFF
size: .; D: .; V: TRBV5-1; length: 15; J: TRBJ2-6; DNA: TGCGCCAGCAGCTTGGGGCATACCGGGGCCAACGTCCTGACTTTC; CDR3: CASSLGHTGANVLTF
size: once; D: .; V: TRBV13; length: 13; J: TRBJ1-1; DNA: TGTGCCAGCAGCTGGCGCAGGGTCTCTGAAGCTTTCTTT; CDR3: CASSWRRVSEAFF
size: .; D: TRBD1; V: TRBV18; length: 13; J: TRBJ1-5; DNA: TGTGCCAGCTCAGAAACAGGGGGCCAGCCCCAGCATTTT; CDR3: CASSETGGQPQHF
size: .; D: .; V: TRBV9; length: 12; J: TRBJ1-1; DNA: TGTGCCAGCAGCGTACAGGGTACTGAAGCTTTCTTT; CDR3: CASSVQGTEAFF
size: .; D: .; V: TRBV4-3; length: 13; J: TRBJ1-2; DNA: TGCGCCAGCAGCCAAGAACAGGGACCCGGCTACACCTTC; CDR3: CASSQEQGPGYTF
size: .; D: .; V: TRBV7-3; length: 15; J: TRBJ1-1; DNA: TGTGCCAGCAGCTTAGTACGGGGCGGGGGCACTGAAGCTTTCTTT; CDR3: CASSLVRGGGTEAFF
size: .; D: .; V: TRBV7-9; length: 15; J: TRBJ1-1; DNA: TGTGCCAGCAGCTTAGTTTCGGTAGCCAACACTGAAGCTTTCTTT; CDR3: CASSLVSVANTEAFF
size: .; D: .; V: TRBV6-5; length: 12; J: TRBJ1-2; DNA: TGTGCCAGCAGTTACCCTGGCCGCGGCTACACCTTC; CDR3: CASSYPGRGYTF
size: .; D: .; V: TRBV15; length: 14; J: TRBJ1-2; DNA: TGTGCCACCAGCAGATCGACAGTTAACTATGGCTACACCTTC; CDR3: CATSRSTVNYGYTF
size: .; D: .; V: TRBV5-6; length: 14; J: TRBJ2-3; DNA: TGTGCCAGCAGCTTGGGCAGTCCCACAGATACGCAGTATTTT; CDR3: CASSLGSPTDTQYF
size: .; D: .; V: TRBV27; length: 14; J: TRBJ2-2; DNA: TGTGCCAGCAGACTGCACGCGAACACCGGGGAGCTGTTTTTT; CDR3: CASRLHANTGELFF
size: .; D: .; V: TRBV2; length: 15; J: TRBJ2-7; DNA: TGTGCCAGCAGTGGGGGCGTAAGGAGCTCCTACGAGCAGTACTTC; CDR3: CASSGGVRSSYEQYF
size: .; D: .; V: TRBV19; length: 14; J: TRBJ1-5; DNA: TGTGCCAGTAGTATAGTTGCAGGTCCTCAGCCCCAGCATTTT; CDR3: CASSIVAGPQPQHF
size: .; D: TRBD1; V: TRBV7-9; length: 14; J: TRBJ2-7; DNA: TGTGCCAGCGGACTACTCGGACAGGGGGGCGAGCAGTACTTC; CDR3: CASGLLGQGGEQYF
size: .; D: TRBD2; V: TRBV6-6; length: 12; J: TRBJ2-1; DNA: TGTGCCAGCACTAGCGGGAGCGATGAGCAGTTCTTC; CDR3: CASTSGSDEQFF
size: .; D: TRBD2; V: TRBV5-1; length: 17; J: TRBJ2-1; DNA: TGCGCCAGCAGCTACTTCTCGGGAGGCACTCTATACAATGAGCAGTTCTTC; CDR3: CASSYFSGGTLYNEQFF
size: .; D: .; V: TRBV20-1; length: 11; J: TRBJ1-1; DNA: TGCAGTGCTAAAACTGCTACTGAAGCTTTCTTT; CDR3: CSAKTATEAFF
size: .; D: TRBD1; V: TRBV27; length: 17; J: TRBJ1-4; DNA: TGTGCCAGCAGCCGGGGACAGCCGTCATTTTTGCCTGAAAAACTGTTTTTT; CDR3: CASSRGQPSFLPEKLFF
size: once; D: .; V: TRBV15; length: 17; J: TRBJ1-4; DNA: TGTGCCACCAGCAGAGTGTCGGGGGGAGCGCCTAATGAAAAACTGTTTTTT; CDR3: CATSRVSGGAPNEKLFF
size: .; D: .; V: TRBV10-1; length: 10; J: TRBJ2-1; DNA: TGCGCCAGCCCTCGGGATGAGCAGTTCTTC; CDR3: CASPRDEQFF
size: .; D: .; V: TRBV10-3; length: 14; J: TRBJ1-1; DNA: TGTGCCATCAGGGCTGACTTGGTGAACACTGAAGCTTTCTTT; CDR3: CAIRADLVNTEAFF
size: .; D: .; V: TRBV5-1; length: 13; J: TRBJ2-3; DNA: TGCGCCACCAGCGCGGCGGGCACAGATACGCAGTATTTT; CDR3: CATSAAGTDTQYF
size: .; D: .; V: TRBV4-2; length: 15; J: TRBJ2-2; DNA: TGTGCCAGCAGCCAAGATCGGCGGGCCACCGGGGAGCTGTTTTTT; CDR3: CASSQDRRATGELFF
size: .; D: TRBD2; V: TRBV18; length: 16; J: TRBJ2-1; DNA: TGTGCCAGCTCACCACCCTTGGGGGAGGGCCTAGGTGAGCAGTTCTTC; CDR3: CASSPPLGEGLGEQFF
size: .; D: .; V: TRBV30; length: 15; J: TRBJ1-4; DNA: TGTGCCTGGGGCGGGCGGGGGACAACTAATGAAAAACTGTTTTTT; CDR3: CAWGGRGTTNEKLFF
size: .; D: .; V: TRBV4-1; length: 12; J: TRBJ1-1; DNA: TGCGCCAGCAGCCGCCTAGGTTCTGAAGCTTTCTTT; CDR3: CASSRLGSEAFF
size: .; D: TRBD1; V: TRBV30; length: 13; J: TRBJ1-1; DNA: TGTGCCTGGAAGGATTGGACAGGGGGTGAAGCTTTCTTT; CDR3: CAWKDWTGGEAFF
size: .; D: .; V: TRBV11-2; length: 14; J: TRBJ2-5; DNA: TGTGCCAGCAGCTTAATCGGGGGTGAGGAGACCCAGTACTTC; CDR3: CASSLIGGEETQYF
size: .; D: .; V: TRBV6-1; length: 15; J: TRBJ2-7; DNA: TGTGCCAGCAGTGGATACCTCGGTTCGGCCTACGAGCAGTACTTC; CDR3: CASSGYLGSAYEQYF
size: .; D: TRBD1; V: TRBV25-1; length: 16; J: TRBJ2-6; DNA: TGTGCCAGCAGTGCCCAGGGGGCTTCTGGGGCCAACGTCCTGACTTTC; CDR3: CASSAQGASGANVLTF
size: .; D: .; V: TRBV15; length: 14; J: TRBJ1-6; DNA: TGTGCCACCAGCATCCGCGGACAGAATTCACCCCTCCACTTT; CDR3: CATSIRGQNSPLHF
size: .; D: .; V: TRBV18; length: 16; J: TRBJ2-1; DNA: TGTGCCAGCTCACCACAGAATTCAGGGGTTCGTCATGAGCAGTTCTTC; CDR3: CASSPQNSGVRHEQFF
size: once; D: .; V: TRBV5-6; length: 15; J: TRBJ1-2; DNA: TGTGCCAGCAGCTTGGAAATTCGGCACCCAGGTGGCTACACCTTC; CDR3: CASSLEIRHPGGYTF
size: .; D: TRBD2; V: TRBV5-1; length: 17; J: TRBJ2-2; DNA: TGCGCCAGCAGCTACCGAATAGCGGGGACGAACACCGGGGAGCTGTTTTTT; CDR3: CASSYRIAGTNTGELFF
size: .; D: TRBD2; V: TRBV28; length: 17; J: TRBJ2-7; DNA: TGTGCCAGCAGTCGGACTAGCGGGACGACAATTTCCTACGAGCAGTACTTC; CDR3: CASSRTSGTTISYEQYF
size: .; D: .; V: TRBV19; length: 14; J: TRBJ2-7; DNA: TGTGCCAGTAGTCTACAGGGAGTATCACTCGAGCAGTACTTC; CDR3: CASSLQGVSLEQYF
size: .; D: TRBD1; V: TRBV10-3; length: 15; J: TRBJ1-2; DNA: TGTGCCATAGGAACCCGGGACAGGGGGGGCTATGGCTACACCTTC; CDR3: CAIGTRDRGGYGYTF
size: .; D: TRBD1; V: TRBV29-1; length: 16; J: TRBJ1-6; DNA: TGCAGCGTTGAAGGAGTTGGGGGACAGGGGGGATCACCCCTCCACTTT; CDR3: CSVEGVGGQGGSPLHF
size: .; D: .; V: TRBV5-1; length: 16; J: TRBJ1-2; DNA: TGCGCCAGCACCCTAAGCCCACTTCTAGCTAACTATGGCTACACCTTC; CDR3: CASTLSPLLANYGYTF
size: once; D: .; V: TRBV7-2; length: 14; J: TRBJ2-4; DNA: TGTGCCAGCTCGGAGGTGCTAGCCAAAAACATTCAGTACTTC; CDR3: CASSEVLAKNIQYF
size: .; D: .; V: TRBV27; length: 17; J: TRBJ2-1; DNA: TGTGCCAGCAGTTCAATGAGGGCGGGACTTTCCTACAATGAGCAGTTCTTC; CDR3: CASSSMRAGLSYNEQFF